The present T cell receptor beta chain was sequenced within a study of CD8 T cells in Susac syndrome. About 0.5 to 1 ug RNA was reverse transcribed with random hexamers. TCRdb reanalysed the immunoSEQ multiplex PCR reads using MiXCR and keeps one entry per CDR3 protein. Of hundreds of thousands of distinct CDR3 sequences listed, roughly 90% are singletons. The germline V gene encodes CDR1 MDHEN and CDR2 SYDVKM. Trimming at V came to 5 bases and at J to 5 bases, leaving 7 bases not matched to a gene. The CDR3 contains 15 residues. The sequence was collected from a human donor with multiple sclerosis. The J gene is TRBJ2-2, the V gene TRBV28; 8 bases match TRBD2. Sequencing used CD8+ T cells from PBMCs. This CDR3 reads CASSPGTSYTGELFF. In nucleotides, the CDR3 is TGTGCCAGCAGTCCAGGGACTAGTTATACCGGGGAGCTGTTTTTT.